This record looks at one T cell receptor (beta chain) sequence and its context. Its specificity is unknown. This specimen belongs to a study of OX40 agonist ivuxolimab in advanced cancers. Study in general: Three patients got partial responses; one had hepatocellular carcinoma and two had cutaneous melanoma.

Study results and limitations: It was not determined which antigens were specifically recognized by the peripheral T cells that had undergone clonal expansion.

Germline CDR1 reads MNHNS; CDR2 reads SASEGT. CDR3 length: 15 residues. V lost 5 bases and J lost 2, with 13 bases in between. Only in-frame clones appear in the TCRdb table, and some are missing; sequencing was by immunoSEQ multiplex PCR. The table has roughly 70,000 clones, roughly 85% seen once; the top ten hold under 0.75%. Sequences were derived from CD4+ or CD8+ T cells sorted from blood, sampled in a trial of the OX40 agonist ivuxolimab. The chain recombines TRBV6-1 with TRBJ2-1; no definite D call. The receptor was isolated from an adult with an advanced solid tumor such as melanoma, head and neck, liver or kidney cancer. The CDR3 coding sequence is TGTGCCAGCAGTAAACTGTCGCCAACCTACAATGAGCAGTTCTTC. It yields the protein CASSKLSPTYNEQFF.